These 26 T cell receptor beta chains came from one sample sequenced in a study of CD8+ T cells in alopecia areata. Treatment defined: oral pan-JAK inhibitor, 5-10 mg twice daily. RNA was extracted and reverse transcribed into cDNA as the sequencing template. The protocol was immunoSEQ multiplex PCR, while the TCRdb copy is restricted to in-frame clones and leaves out a portion. The sample holds hundreds of thousands of clones; around three fifths are singletons and the top ten take 0.93%. The specimen was CD4+ T cells sorted from blood, collected at approximately week 52, from a patient treated with tofacitinib. All receptors derive from a human donor with alopecia areata.

This clone was seen only a few times. This chain uses TRBV7-9 with TRBJ1-2; D is undetermined. The CDR3 totals 14 residues. Per the germline V gene, CDR1 is SEHNR and CDR2 is FQNEAQ (reference sequence). V lost 7 bases to trimming and J lost 4 bases, with 16 bases between them. CDR3 sequence (DNA): TGTGCCAGCACCCCAGGTGGATCAGGCTATGGCTACACCTTC. Residues: CASTPGGSGYGYTF.

The V call is TRBV14, the J call TRBJ1-1; D remains unclear. V was trimmed by 3 bases and J by 5 bases, leaving 10 bases between them. The CDR3 loop spans 13 amino acids. The germline CDR1 and CDR2 sequences are SGHDN and FVKESK. CDR3 DNA: TGTGCCAGCAGCCAGAGGGAGATGACTGAAGCTTTCTTT. Translating it yields CASSQREMTEAFF.

The rearrangement joins TRBV9 to TRBJ1-5, with D hard to call. V lost 4 bases to trimming and J lost 2 bases, with 13 bases between them. CDR3 length equals 15 residues. Germline lookup yields CDR1 SGDLS and CDR2 YYNGEE. As DNA, the CDR3 is TGTGCCAGCAGCCCCGGCCCATCGGGCAATCAGCCCCAGCATTTT. It codes for CASSPGPSGNQPQHF.

The chain couples TRBV29-1 to TRBJ2-6; 7 bases align to TRBD1. The CDR3 has 17 amino acids. Germline CDR1 and CDR2: SQVTM and ANQGSEA. V lost 2 bases, J lost 0 bases, and 7 bases stayed unmatched. The CDR3 nucleotides are TGCAGCGTTGAACACCGGGACAGCAACTCTGGGGCCAACGTCCTGACTTTC. It encodes CSVEHRDSNSGANVLTF.

A note on this clone: This sample includes further DNA sequences coding for the same CDR3. The chain has TRBV30 and TRBJ2-1; D not certain. V dropped 0 bases and J dropped 4 bases, with 7 bases sitting between them. The CDR3 length is 13 residues. Per germline, CDR1 GTSNPN and CDR2 SVGIG (reference sequence). The CDR3: CAWSVDSYNEQFF. CDR3 in DNA: TGTGCCTGGAGTGTAGACTCGTACAATGAGCAGTTCTTC.

This clone showed up just a few times. The junction does not match germline at one end; this may be a read error. The rearrangement uses TRBV5-1 and TRBJ2-6; TRBD1 is a possible D gene (5 bases). Germline V gene data show CDR1 as SGHRS and CDR2 as YFSETQ. CDR3 length: 15 amino acids. The CDR3 spells CASSYGQSGANVLTF. The CDR3 nucleotides are TGTGCCAGCAGCTACGGACAATCTGGGGCCAACGTCCTGACTTTC.

The J gene is TRBJ2-5, the V gene TRBV29-1; the D gene is possibly TRBD1 (6 bases). The V gene lost 0 bases and the J gene lost 4 bases, with 9 bases spanning the gap. The CDR3 length is 13 residues. Germline V gives CDR1 SQVTM, CDR2 ANQGSEA. The CDR3 DNA follows: TGCAGCGTTGAAGAATCGGACAGAGAGACCCAGTACTTC. The encoded protein is CSVEESDRETQYF.

The chain couples TRBV4-1 to TRBJ1-2; maybe TRBD1 (5 bases). V dropped 4 bases and J dropped 2 bases, with 14 bases sitting between them. The CDR3 contains 15 residues. In germline, CDR1 is MGHRA, CDR2 YSYEKL. The CDR3 sequence is CASSPQAGLNYGYTF. The CDR3 DNA reads TGCGCCAGCAGCCCACAGGCGGGGTTAAACTATGGCTACACCTTC.

The CDR3: CASSTPGHLVGYTF. DNA for the CDR3: TGTGCCAGCAGCACACCGGGACACCTCGTTGGCTACACCTTC. This chain joins TRBV7-2 and TRBJ1-2; D may be TRBD1 (6 bases). The germline CDR1 and CDR2 sequences are SGHTA and FQGNSA. CDR3 length: 14 residues. Trimming took 5 bases from V and 7 from J, leaving 17 bases between them.

This clone was found a few times. Other DNA sequences in the same sample also yield this CDR3. The CDR3, as DNA: TGTGCCAGCAGCCTTTCCTCCTACGAGCAGTACTTC. Its translation: CASSLSSYEQYF. The rearrangement uses TRBV7-2 and TRBJ2-7; no reliable D call. This CDR3 spans 12 amino acids. Trimming took 5 bases from V and 0 from J, leaving 5 bases between them. Germline V lookup: CDR1 SGHTA, CDR2 FQGNSA.

A few counts support this clone. This chain joins TRBV5-4 and TRBJ1-1, with 9 bases aligning to TRBD1. CDR3 length equals 16 residues. The V gene's germline CDR1 is SGHNT and CDR2 YYREEE (reference sequence). V lost 2 bases, J lost 8 bases, and 13 bases stayed unmatched. In DNA form, the CDR3 reads TGTGCCAGCAGCTTACCCTCCGGGACAGGGAGAGGCGAAGCTTTCTTT. Residues: CASSLPSGTGRGEAFF.

Only one count was recorded for this clone. The V gene is TRBV18, the J gene TRBJ2-7; TRBD1 is a possible D gene (5 bases). CDR3 length equals 13 residues. V lost 5 bases and J lost 0, with 8 bases in between. Per the germline V gene, CDR1 is KGHSH and CDR2 is LQKENI. The chain's CDR3 is CASSKTVSYEQYF. The CDR3 DNA follows: TGTGCCAGCTCAAAGACAGTCTCCTACGAGCAGTACTTC.

Comment on this clone: At the DNA level, this CDR3 is encoded by other sequences in the same sample as well. This sequence joins TRBV6-5 and TRBJ1-6; D unclear. The CDR3 sequence is 12 residues long. From germline, CDR1 is MNHEY and CDR2 SVGAGI. V was trimmed by 1 base and J by 9 bases, leaving 4 bases between them. The CDR3 loop is CASSYLGSPLHF. CDR3 DNA sequence: TGTGCCAGCAGTTACTTGGGTTCACCCCTCCACTTT.

The gene calls are TRBV7-2 and TRBJ1-6, with D unresolved. CDR1 is SGHTA and CDR2 is FQGNSA in the germline V gene. The CDR3 is made up of 15 amino acids. The V gene lost 2 bases and the J gene lost 5 bases, with 10 bases spanning the gap. The CDR3 sequence: CASSLLMRDNSPLHF. DNA for the CDR3: TGTGCCAGCAGCTTATTAATGCGGGATAATTCACCCCTCCACTTT. Filled out from reference TRBV7-2 and TRBJ1-6, the complete variable domain reads GAGVSQSPSNKVTEKGKDVELRCDPISGHTALYWYRQSLGQGLEFLIYFQGNSAPDKSGLPSDRFSAERTGGSVSTLTIQRTQQEDSAVYLCASSLLMRDNSPLHFGNGTRLTVT.

V and J are TRBV30 and TRBJ1-1; 12 positions match TRBD1. CDR1 is GTSNPN, CDR2 SVGIG, per germline (reference sequence). The CDR3 runs 14 residues. With V trimmed by 3 bases and J by 4 bases, 3 bases remained unmatched. The CDR3 region is CAWRGQGAGTEAFF. DNA of the CDR3: TGTGCCTGGAGGGGACAGGGGGCCGGCACTGAAGCTTTCTTT.

The gene calls are TRBV18 and TRBJ2-7; weak D call: TRBD1 (6 bases). The CDR3 is made up of 14 amino acids. V was shortened by 3 bases and J by 2 bases, with 11 bases between the two germline ends. CDR1 and CDR2 (germline): KGHSH, LQKENI. CDR3 protein: CASSPLAGAYEQYF. The DNA for the CDR3 is TGTGCCAGCTCACCCTTGGCAGGGGCCTACGAGCAGTACTTC.

The rearrangement links TRBV9 to TRBJ1-4; 7 nucleotides align to TRBD1. This CDR3 contains 16 residues. Germline-derived CDR1 and CDR2 are SGDLS and YYNGEE. The V segment lost 0 bases and the J segment 10 bases; nucleotides outside the gene matches: 12. The CDR3 nucleotides are TGTGCCAGCAGCGTAGAGCCGACAGGGCGGGAGGTAAAACTGTTTTTT. Translation gives CASSVEPTGREVKLFF. Full variable domain (outside the CDR3, taken from reference TRBV9 and TRBJ1-4): DSGVTQTPKHLITATGQRVTLRCSPRSGDLSVYWYQQSLDQGLQFLIQYYNGEERAKGNILERFSAQQFPDLHSELNLSSLELGDSALYFCASSVEPTGREVKLFFGSGTQLSVL.

The CDR3 DNA follows: TGTGCCTGGAGGTCCGGGCCCATGAACACTGAAGCTTTCTTT. This codes for CAWRSGPMNTEAFF. The chain has TRBV30 and TRBJ1-1; D call uncertain. The CDR3 runs 14 residues. Trimming removed 3 bases from V and 0 bases from J, with 11 bases in between. The V gene's germline CDR1 is GTSNPN and CDR2 SVGIG (reference sequence).

The rearrangement uses TRBV2 and TRBJ2-7; D remains ambiguous. CDR1 is SNHLY, CDR2 FYNNEI, per germline. V lost 3 bases and J 2 bases, leaving 8 bases between the germline ends. The CDR3 runs to 13 residues. CDR3 coding DNA: TGTGCCAGCAGTGAGGATACGCCCTACGAGCAGTACTTC. Translation gives CASSEDTPYEQYF.

J is TRBJ1-4 and V is TRBV29-1, with D possibly TRBD1 on 5 matching bases. The CDR3 is made up of 13 amino acids. In germline, CDR1 is SQVTM, CDR2 ANQGSEA. V was pared by 8 bases and J by 8 bases, with 18 bases between. CDR3 protein: CSYRNSAEEKLFF. CDR3 nucleotide sequence: TGCAGCTACAGGAATTCGGCGGAGGAAAAACTGTTTTTT.

This clone was observed a handful of times. The chain combines TRBV4-1 with TRBJ1-2, with 8 bases matching TRBD1. The ends lost 5 bases at V and 2 bases at J; junction bases unmatched: 4. The CDR3 totals 14 residues. In germline, CDR1 is MGHRA, CDR2 YSYEKL. The CDR3 here is CASSKGQANYGYTF. CDR3 nucleotide sequence: TGCGCCAGCAGCAAGGGACAGGCGAACTATGGCTACACCTTC.

Only a few counts were recorded for this clone. The rearrangement uses TRBV29-1 and TRBJ1-1, with TRBD1 identical over 7 bases. The CDR3 is made up of 14 amino acids. CDR1 and CDR2 from the germline V gene are SQVTM and ANQGSEA. Trimming took 4 bases from V and 1 from J; bases not matched to a gene: 6. The CDR3 spells CSVVGQATNTEAFF. The CDR3 nucleotides read TGCAGCGTTGTAGGACAGGCGACGAACACTGAAGCTTTCTTT.

V is TRBV9 and J is TRBJ2-7; weak D call: TRBD2 (6 bases). With 2 bases removed from V and 9 bases from J, the gap between germline ends came to 18 bases. This CDR3 spans 14 amino acids. Germline V CDR1 and CDR2: SGDLS, YYNGEE. This chain's CDR3 is CASSVGTPMGGQYF. In nucleotides, the CDR3 is TGTGCCAGCAGCGTCGGGACTCCAATGGGCGGGCAGTACTTC. The full variable domain, its missing parts supplied by reference TRBV9 and TRBJ2-7, is DSGVTQTPKHLITATGQRVTLRCSPRSGDLSVYWYQQSLDQGLQFLIQYYNGEERAKGNILERFSAQQFPDLHSELNLSSLELGDSALYFCASSVGTPMGGQYFGPGTRLTVT.

This clone was detected a few times. V is TRBV5-1 and J is TRBJ2-7, with D uncertain. The V and J ends lost 0 bases and 6 bases respectively, with 7 bases between them. The CDR3 length is 12 residues. Germline values: CDR1 SGHRS, CDR2 YFSETQ. CDR3 DNA: TGCGCCAGCAGCTTGGGGGATAGCGAGCAGTACTTC. This gives the protein CASSLGDSEQYF.

The V and J genes are TRBV6-5 and TRBJ1-1, with D perhaps TRBD1 (5 bases). Looked up from germline, CDR1 is MNHEY and CDR2 is SVGAGI. Trimming shortened V by 0 bases and J by 12 bases, and 8 bases separated the two germline ends. The CDR3 contains 11 residues. CDR3 loop: CASSYSGTTFF. In DNA form, the CDR3 reads TGTGCCAGCAGTTACTCAGGGACGACTTTCTTT.

This clone was counted between two and nine times. The V call is TRBV6-1, the J call TRBJ2-1, with D perhaps matching TRBD1 (5 bases). V dropped 7 bases and J dropped 0 bases, with 10 bases sitting between them. The CDR3 length is 14 residues. Per germline, CDR1 MNHNS and CDR2 SASEGT. The CDR3, as DNA: TGTGCCAGCACTCTAGACAGCTCCTACAATGAGCAGTTCTTC. This encodes CASTLDSSYNEQFF.